This entry concerns a single TCR beta chain. Its matching antigen is unknown. The record originates from a study of cytomegalovirus exposure and HLA in healthy donors. At collection, donors were nominally healthy, but unrecorded immune exposures were probable. Study-level points and caveats: A later analysis appeared to link common viral pathogens to several of the most significant clusters.

The PCR ran on 60 Vbeta and 13 Jbeta primers. Only in-frame clones appear in the TCRdb table, and some are missing; sequencing was by immunoSEQ multiplex PCR. The table lists about 120,000 clones, roughly four fifths of them singletons, with 1.5% to 2% in the top ten. Germline lookup yields CDR1 SGHRS and CDR2 YFSETQ. V lost 2 bases to trimming and J lost 5 bases, with 11 bases between them. CDR3 length: 13 amino acids. The chain recombines TRBV5-1 with TRBJ2-7, with D maybe TRBD1 (6 bases). This sequence originates from a woman aged 18-29 years in good health and CMV-seronegative. The specimen sequenced was PBMCs. The CDR3 sequence: CASSLGRGDEQYF. The CDR3 DNA is TGCGCCAGCAGCTTAGGCAGGGGCGACGAGCAGTACTTC. The whole variable domain, remainder taken from reference TRBV5-1 and TRBJ2-7, is KAGVTQTPRYLIKTRGQQVTLSCSPISGHRSVSWYQQTPGQGLQFLFEYFSETQRNKGNFPGRFSGRQFSNSRSEMNVSTLELGDSALYLCASSLGRGDEQYFGPGTRLTVT.